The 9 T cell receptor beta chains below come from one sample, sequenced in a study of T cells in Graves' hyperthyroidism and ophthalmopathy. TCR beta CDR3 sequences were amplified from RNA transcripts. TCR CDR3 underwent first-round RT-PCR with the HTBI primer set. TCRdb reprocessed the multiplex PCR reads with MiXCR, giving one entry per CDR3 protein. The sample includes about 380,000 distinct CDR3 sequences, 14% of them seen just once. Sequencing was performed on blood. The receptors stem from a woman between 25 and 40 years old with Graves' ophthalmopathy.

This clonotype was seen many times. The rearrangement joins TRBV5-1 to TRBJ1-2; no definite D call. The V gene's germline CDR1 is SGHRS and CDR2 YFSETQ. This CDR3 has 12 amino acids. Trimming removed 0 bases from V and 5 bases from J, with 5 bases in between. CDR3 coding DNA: TGCGCCAGCAGCTTGGAAATGTATGGCTACACCTTC. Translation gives CASSLEMYGYTF.

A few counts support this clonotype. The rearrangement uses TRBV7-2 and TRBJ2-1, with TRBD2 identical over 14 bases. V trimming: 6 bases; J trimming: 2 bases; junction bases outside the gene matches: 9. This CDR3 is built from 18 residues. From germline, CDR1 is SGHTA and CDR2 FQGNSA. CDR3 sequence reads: CASRGTSGGPGAYNEQFF. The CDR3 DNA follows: TGTGCCAGCAGGGGGACTAGCGGGGGCCCCGGCGCCTACAATGAGCAGTTCTTC.

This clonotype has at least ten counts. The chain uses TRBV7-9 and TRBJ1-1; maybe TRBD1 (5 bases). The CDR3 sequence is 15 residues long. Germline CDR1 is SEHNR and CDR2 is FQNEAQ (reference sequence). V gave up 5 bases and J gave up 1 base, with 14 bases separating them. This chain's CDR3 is CASSLPTGWNTEAFF. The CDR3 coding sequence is TGTGCCAGCAGCCTGCCTACAGGTTGGAACACTGAAGCTTTCTTT.

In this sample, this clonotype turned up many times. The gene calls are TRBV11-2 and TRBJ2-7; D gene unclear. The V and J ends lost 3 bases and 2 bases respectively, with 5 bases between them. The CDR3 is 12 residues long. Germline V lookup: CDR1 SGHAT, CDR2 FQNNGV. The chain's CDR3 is CASSFAPYEQYF. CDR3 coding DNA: TGTGCCAGCAGCTTTGCCCCCTACGAGCAGTACTTC.

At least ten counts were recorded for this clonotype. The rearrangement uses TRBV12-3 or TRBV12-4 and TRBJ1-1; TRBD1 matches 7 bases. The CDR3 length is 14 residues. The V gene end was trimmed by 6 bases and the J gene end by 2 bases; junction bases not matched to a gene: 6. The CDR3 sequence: CASSLRTGNTEAFF. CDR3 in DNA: TGTGCCAGCAGCCTTAGGACAGGCAACACTGAAGCTTTCTTT.

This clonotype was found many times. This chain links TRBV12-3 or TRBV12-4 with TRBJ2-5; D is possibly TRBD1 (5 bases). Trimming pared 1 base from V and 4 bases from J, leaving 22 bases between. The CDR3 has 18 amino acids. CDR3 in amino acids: CASSLDRLGAGPRETQYF. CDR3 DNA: TGTGCCAGCAGTTTAGACAGGCTTGGGGCCGGCCCCCGAGAGACCCAGTACTTC.

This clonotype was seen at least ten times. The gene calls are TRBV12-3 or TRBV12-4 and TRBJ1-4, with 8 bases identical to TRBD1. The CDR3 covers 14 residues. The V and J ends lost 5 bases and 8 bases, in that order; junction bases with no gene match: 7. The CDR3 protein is CASSVRGPSEKLFF. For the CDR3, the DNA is TGTGCCAGCAGTGTCAGGGGGCCGTCCGAAAAACTGTTTTTT.

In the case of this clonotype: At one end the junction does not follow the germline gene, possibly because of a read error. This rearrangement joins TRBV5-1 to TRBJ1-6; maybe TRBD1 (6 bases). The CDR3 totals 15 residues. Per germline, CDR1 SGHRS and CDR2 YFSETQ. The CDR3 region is CASSLVGGNNSPFHF. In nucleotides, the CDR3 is TGCGCCAGCAGCTTGGTAGGGGGGAATAATTCACCCTTCCACTTT.

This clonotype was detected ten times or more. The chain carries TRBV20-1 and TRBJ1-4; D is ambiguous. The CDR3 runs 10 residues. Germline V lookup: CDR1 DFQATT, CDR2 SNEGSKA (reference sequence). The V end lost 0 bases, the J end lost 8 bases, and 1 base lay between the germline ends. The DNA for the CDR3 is TGCAGTGCTAGAGAGGAAAAACTGTTTTTT. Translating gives CSAREEKLFF.